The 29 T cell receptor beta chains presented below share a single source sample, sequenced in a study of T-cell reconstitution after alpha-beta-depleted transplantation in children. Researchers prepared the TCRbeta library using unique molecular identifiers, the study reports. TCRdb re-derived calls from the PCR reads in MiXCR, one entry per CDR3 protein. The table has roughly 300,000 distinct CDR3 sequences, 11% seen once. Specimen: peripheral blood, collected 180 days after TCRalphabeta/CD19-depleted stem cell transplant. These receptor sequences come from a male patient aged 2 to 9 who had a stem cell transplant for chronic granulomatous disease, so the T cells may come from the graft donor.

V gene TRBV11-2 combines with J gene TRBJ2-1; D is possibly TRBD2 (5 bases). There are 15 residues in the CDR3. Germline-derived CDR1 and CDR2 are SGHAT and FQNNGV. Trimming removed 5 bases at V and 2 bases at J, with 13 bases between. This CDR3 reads CASSPTRGTYNEQFF. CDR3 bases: TGTGCCAGCAGCCCTACTAGAGGGACCTACAATGAGCAGTTCTTC.

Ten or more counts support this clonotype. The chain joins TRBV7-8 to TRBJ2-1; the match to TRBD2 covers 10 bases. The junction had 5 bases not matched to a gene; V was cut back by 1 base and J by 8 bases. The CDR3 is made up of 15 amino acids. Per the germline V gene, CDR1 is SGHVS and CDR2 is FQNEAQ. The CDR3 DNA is TGTGCCAGCAGCTTAGTAGCGGGAGGTGCCGATGAGCAGTTCTTC. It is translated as CASSLVAGGADEQFF.

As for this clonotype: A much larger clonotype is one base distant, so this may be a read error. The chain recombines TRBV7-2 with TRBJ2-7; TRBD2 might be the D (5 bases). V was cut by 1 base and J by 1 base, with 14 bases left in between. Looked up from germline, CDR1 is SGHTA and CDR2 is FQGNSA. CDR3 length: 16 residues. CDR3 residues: CASSLGPADTSYEQYF. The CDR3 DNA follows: TGTGCCAGCAGCTTAGGCCCAGCGGATACTTCCTACGAGCAGTACTTC.

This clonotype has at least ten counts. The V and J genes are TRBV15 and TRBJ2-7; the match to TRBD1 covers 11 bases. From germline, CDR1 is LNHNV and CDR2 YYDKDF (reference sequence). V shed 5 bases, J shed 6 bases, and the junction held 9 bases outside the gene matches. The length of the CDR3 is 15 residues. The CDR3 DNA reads TGTGCCACCAGCGAGCTTAGGACAGGGGGCCTCGAGCAGTACTTC. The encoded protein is CATSELRTGGLEQYF. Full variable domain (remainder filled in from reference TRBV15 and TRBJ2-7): DAMVIQNPRYQVTQFGKPVTLSCSQTLNHNVMYWYQQKSSQAPKLLFHYYDKDFNNEADTPDNFQSRRPNTSFCFLDIRSPGLGDTAMYLCATSELRTGGLEQYFGPGTRLTVT.

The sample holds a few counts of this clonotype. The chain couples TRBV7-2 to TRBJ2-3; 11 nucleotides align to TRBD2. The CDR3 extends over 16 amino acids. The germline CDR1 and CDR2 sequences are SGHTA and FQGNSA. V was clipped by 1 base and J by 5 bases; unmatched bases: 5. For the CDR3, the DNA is TGTGCCAGCAGCTTAGTAGCGGGGGGGCCTGGAGATACGCAGTATTTT. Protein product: CASSLVAGGPGDTQYF.

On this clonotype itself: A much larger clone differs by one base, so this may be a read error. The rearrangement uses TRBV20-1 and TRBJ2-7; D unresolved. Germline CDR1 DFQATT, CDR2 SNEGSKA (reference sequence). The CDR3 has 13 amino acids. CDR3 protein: CSATGSGTYEQSF. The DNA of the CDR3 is TGCAGTGCCACCGGCTCTGGTACCTACGAGCAGTCCTTC.

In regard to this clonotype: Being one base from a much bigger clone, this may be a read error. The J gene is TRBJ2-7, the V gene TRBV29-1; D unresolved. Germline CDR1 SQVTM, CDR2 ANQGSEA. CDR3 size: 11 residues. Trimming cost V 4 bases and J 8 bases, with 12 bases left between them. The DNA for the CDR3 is TGCAGCGTTGTCGGCAATTACCAGCAGTACTTC. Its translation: CSVVGNYQQYF.

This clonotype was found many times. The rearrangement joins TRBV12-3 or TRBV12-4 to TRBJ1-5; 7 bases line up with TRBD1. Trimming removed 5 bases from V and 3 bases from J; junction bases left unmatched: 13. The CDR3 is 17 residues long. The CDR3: CASSHALRQGNNQPQHF. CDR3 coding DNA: TGTGCCAGCAGTCATGCCCTTAGACAGGGTAACAATCAGCCCCAGCATTTT.

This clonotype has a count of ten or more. CDR3 sequence: CSARTSGRTNNEQFF. The DNA for the CDR3 is TGCAGTGCAAGGACTAGCGGGAGGACCAACAATGAGCAGTTCTTC. The genes are TRBV20-1 and TRBJ2-1; 14 positions agree with TRBD2. The CDR3 is 15 residues long. Germline V gene data show CDR1 as DFQATT and CDR2 as SNEGSKA (reference sequence). V gave up 6 bases and J gave up 5 bases; unmatched junction bases: 6.

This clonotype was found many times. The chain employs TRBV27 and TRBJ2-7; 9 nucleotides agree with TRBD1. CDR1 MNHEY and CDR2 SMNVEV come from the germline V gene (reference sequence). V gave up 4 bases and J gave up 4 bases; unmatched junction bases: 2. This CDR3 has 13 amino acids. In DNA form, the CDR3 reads TGTGCCAGCAGTTCGGGACAGGGATACGAGCAGTACTTC. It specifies CASSSGQGYEQYF.

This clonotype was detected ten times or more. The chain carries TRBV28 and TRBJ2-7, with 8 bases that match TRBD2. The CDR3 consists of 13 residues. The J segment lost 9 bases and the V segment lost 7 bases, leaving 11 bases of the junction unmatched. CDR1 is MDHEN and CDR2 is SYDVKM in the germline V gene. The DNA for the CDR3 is TGTGCCAGCAAGGCGGGAGGCCCTTTGGGGCAGTACTTC. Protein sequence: CASKAGGPLGQYF.

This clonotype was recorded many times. The CDR3 reads CSARLAGNHEQYF. The DNA for the CDR3 is TGCAGTGCCCGACTAGCGGGAAACCACGAGCAGTACTTC. V and J are TRBV20-1 and TRBJ2-7; 11 nucleotides line up with TRBD2. Trimming cost V 6 bases and J 5 bases; bases outside gene matches: 6. The CDR3 spans 13 residues. Germline assignment: CDR1 DFQATT and CDR2 SNEGSKA (reference sequence).

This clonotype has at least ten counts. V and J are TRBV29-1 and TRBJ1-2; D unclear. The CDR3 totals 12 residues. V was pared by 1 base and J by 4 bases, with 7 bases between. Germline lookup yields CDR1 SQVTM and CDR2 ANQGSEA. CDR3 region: CSVEADGYGYTF. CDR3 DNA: TGCAGCGTTGAAGCGGACGGCTATGGCTACACCTTC. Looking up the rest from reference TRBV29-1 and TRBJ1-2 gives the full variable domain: SAVISQKPSRDICQRGTSLTIQCQVDSQVTMMFWYRQQPGQSLTLIATANQGSEATYESGFVIDKFPISRPNLTFSTLTVSNMSPEDSSIYLCSVEADGYGYTFGSGTRLTVV.

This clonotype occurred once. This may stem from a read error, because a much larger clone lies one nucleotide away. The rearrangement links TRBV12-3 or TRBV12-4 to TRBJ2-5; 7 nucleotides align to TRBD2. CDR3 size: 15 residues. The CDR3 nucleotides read TGTGCCAGCAGTTCCGGGATAACGGGGGGAGAGACCCGGTACTTC. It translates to CASSSGITGGETRYF.

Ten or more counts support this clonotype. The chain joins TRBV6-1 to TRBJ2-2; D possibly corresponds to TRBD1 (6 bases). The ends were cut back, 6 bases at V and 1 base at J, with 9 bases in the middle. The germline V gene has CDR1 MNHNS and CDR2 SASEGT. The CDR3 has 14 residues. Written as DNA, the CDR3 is TGTGCCAGCAGCCCGACAGGGAACACCGGGGAGCTGTTTTTT. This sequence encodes CASSPTGNTGELFF.

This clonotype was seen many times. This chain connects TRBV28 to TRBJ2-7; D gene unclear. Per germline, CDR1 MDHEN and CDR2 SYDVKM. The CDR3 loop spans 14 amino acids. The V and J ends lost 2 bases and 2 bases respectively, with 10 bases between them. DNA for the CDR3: TGTGCCAGCAGTTTAGTAGGTACCCCCTACGAGCAGTACTTC. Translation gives CASSLVGTPYEQYF.

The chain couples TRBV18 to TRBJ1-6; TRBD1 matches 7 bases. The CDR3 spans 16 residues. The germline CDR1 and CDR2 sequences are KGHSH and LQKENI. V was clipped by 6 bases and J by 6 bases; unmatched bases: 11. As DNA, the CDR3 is TGTGCCAGCTCCCCGCAGACGGCAGGGGGTAATTCACCCCTCCACTTT. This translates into CASSPQTAGGNSPLHF.

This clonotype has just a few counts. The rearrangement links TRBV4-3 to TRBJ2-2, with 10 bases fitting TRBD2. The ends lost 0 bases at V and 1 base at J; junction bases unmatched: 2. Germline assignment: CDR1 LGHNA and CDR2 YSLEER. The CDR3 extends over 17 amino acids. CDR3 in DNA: TGCGCCAGCAGCCAAGACGCTAGCGGGGGGAACACCGGGGAGCTGTTTTTT. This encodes CASSQDASGGNTGELFF.

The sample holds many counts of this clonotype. For the CDR3, the DNA is TGTGCCAGCAGTGAGTGGAGCTCCTACAATGAGCAGTTCTTC. Translating gives CASSEWSSYNEQFF. This chain links TRBV6-1 with TRBJ2-1; no definite D call. V shed 3 bases and J shed 0 bases, with 6 bases lying between them. The CDR3 spans 14 residues. CDR1 MNHNS and CDR2 SASEGT come from the germline V gene.

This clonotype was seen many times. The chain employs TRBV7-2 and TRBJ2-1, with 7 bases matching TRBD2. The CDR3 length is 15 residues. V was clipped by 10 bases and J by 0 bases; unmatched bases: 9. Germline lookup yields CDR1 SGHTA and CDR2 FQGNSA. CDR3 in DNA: TGTGCCATTCAATTAGCGGGCCCCTCCTACAATGAGCAGTTCTTC. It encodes CAIQLAGPSYNEQFF. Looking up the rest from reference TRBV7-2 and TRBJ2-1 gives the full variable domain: GAGVSQSPSNKVTEKGKDVELRCDPISGHTALYWYRQSLGQGLEFLIYFQGNSAPDKSGLPSDRFSAERTGGSVSTLTIQRTQQEDSAVYLCAIQLAGPSYNEQFFGPGTRLTVL.

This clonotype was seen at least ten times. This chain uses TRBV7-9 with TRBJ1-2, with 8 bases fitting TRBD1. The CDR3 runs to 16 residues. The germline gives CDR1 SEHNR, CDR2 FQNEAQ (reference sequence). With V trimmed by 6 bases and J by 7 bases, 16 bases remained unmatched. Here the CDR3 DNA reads TGTGCCAGCAGTTATACAGGGGGACGACCTACGACTGGCTACACCTTC. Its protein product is CASSYTGGRPTTGYTF.

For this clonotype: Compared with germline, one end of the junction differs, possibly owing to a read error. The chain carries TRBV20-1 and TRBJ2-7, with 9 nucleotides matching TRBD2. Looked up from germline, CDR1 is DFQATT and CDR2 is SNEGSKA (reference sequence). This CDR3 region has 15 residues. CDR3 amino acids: CSASPIAGAEYEQHF. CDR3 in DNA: TGCAGTGCTAGCCCCATAGCGGGGGCCGAATACGAGCAGCACTTC.

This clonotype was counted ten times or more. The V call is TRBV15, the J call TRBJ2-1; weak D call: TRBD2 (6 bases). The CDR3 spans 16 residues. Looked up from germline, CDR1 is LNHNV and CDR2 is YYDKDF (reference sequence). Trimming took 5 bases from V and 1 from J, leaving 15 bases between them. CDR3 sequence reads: CATSGRVAVSYNEQFF. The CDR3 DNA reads TGTGCCACCAGCGGGCGGGTAGCGGTGTCCTACAATGAGCAGTTCTTC.

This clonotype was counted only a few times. The CDR3 protein is CASSSRQGITGYTF. CDR3 DNA sequence: TGTGCCAGCAGCTCAAGACAGGGAATTACTGGCTACACCTTC. This sequence joins TRBV3-1 and TRBJ1-2; TRBD1 agrees at 7 bases. This CDR3 has 14 amino acids. The V gene end was trimmed by 5 bases and the J gene end by 7 bases; junction bases not matched to a gene: 10. Germline CDR1 and CDR2: LGHDT and YNNKEL (reference sequence).

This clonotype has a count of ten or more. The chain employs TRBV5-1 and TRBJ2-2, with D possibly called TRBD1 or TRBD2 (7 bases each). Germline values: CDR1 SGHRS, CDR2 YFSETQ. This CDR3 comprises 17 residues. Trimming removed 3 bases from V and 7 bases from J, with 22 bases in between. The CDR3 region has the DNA TGCGCCAGCAGCTCCCCCTTTCTCCAGGGGGAGGGCGGGGAGCTGTTTTTT. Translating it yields CASSSPFLQGEGGELFF. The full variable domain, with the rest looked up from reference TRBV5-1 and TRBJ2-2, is KAGVTQTPRYLIKTRGQQVTLSCSPISGHRSVSWYQQTPGQGLQFLFEYFSETQRNKGNFPGRFSGRQFSNSRSEMNVSTLELGDSALYLCASSSPFLQGEGGELFFGEGSRLTVL.

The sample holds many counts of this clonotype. The CDR3: CASSSEAGLANTGELFF. As DNA, the CDR3 is TGTGCCAGCAGCTCCGAGGCCGGGCTAGCGAACACCGGGGAGCTGTTTTTT. The V and J genes are TRBV7-3 and TRBJ2-2; D gene uncertain. Looked up from germline, CDR1 is SGHTA and CDR2 is FQGTGA. This CDR3 is 17 amino acids long. V was shortened by 4 bases and J by 0 bases, with 15 bases between the two germline ends.

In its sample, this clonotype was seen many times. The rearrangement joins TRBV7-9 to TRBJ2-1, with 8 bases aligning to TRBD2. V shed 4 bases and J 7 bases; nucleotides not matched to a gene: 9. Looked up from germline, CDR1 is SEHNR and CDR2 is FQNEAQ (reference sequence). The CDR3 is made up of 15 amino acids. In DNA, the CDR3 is TGTGCCAGCAGCTCCGTGGCGGGAGGTAATAATGAGCAGTTCTTC. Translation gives CASSSVAGGNNEQFF.

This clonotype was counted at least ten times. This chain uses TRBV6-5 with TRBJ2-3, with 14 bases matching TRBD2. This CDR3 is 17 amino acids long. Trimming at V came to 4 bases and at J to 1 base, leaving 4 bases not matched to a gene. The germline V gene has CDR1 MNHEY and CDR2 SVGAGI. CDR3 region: CASSFMGLAGGTDTQYF. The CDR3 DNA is TGTGCCAGCAGTTTCATGGGACTAGCGGGAGGCACAGATACGCAGTATTTT.

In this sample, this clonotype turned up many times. CDR3 amino acids: CASSPLLGGANQPQHF. As DNA, the CDR3 is TGTGCCAGCAGTCCCCTTCTGGGTGGGGCGAATCAGCCCCAGCATTTT. This chain connects TRBV12-3 or TRBV12-4 to TRBJ1-5, with a possible D match to TRBD1 (5 bases). The CDR3 runs to 16 residues. V was pared by 5 bases and J by 4 bases, with 18 bases between.